This T cell receptor beta chain was sequenced for a study of blood T cell repertoires in COVID-19. Study information: Sites in the United States, Italy and Spain provided acute and convalescent COVID-19 samples.

Method: immunoSEQ multiplex PCR; TCRdb's copy keeps in-frame clones and lacks some. In the table there are approximately 300,000 clones, around nine tenths of which are singletons. While infection was still active, Seattle patients were enrolled and then followed longitudinally. The ends lost 5 bases at V and 0 bases at J; junction bases unmatched: 9. Germline V gene sequence: CDR1 GTSNPN, CDR2 SVGIG (reference sequence). The CDR3 is 15 amino acids. The gene calls are TRBV30 and TRBJ1-1, with 7 bases fitting TRBD1. This clonotype was obtained from a woman younger than 45 with COVID-19, enrolled during active disease. Sequencing was performed on peripheral blood. The CDR3, as DNA: TGTGCCTGGGCCCATCCAGGGGGGATGAACACTGAAGCTTTCTTT. It yields the protein CAWAHPGGMNTEAFF.